The 30 T cell receptor beta chains below come from one sample, sequenced in a study of blood T cell repertoires in COVID-19. Profiling relied on immunoSEQ multiplex PCR, and the TCRdb table lists in-frame clones only, not all of them. The sample holds tens of thousands of clones, less than 85% seen once. Sequencing input: peripheral blood. The receptor source for this set is a woman aged 70 to 79 with acute or convalescent COVID-19.

The rearrangement joins TRBV6-5 to TRBJ1-4; D perhaps matches TRBD1 (6 bases). Trimming took off 2 bases at V and 7 bases at J, with 14 bases between the two ends. CDR1 is MNHEY and CDR2 is SVGAGI in the germline V gene. The CDR3 is 15 amino acids. DNA of the CDR3: TGTGCCAGCAGTTACCGCGGGGGGCAAGGTGAAAAACTGTTTTTT. Translating gives CASSYRGGQGEKLFF.

The chain uses TRBV5-1 and TRBJ1-6; the match to TRBD1 covers 7 bases. J lost 8 bases, V lost 0 bases, and 2 bases had no gene match. CDR1 and CDR2 (germline): SGHRS, YFSETQ. The length of the CDR3 is 14 residues. CDR3 protein: CASSLAGTDSPLHF. The CDR3 bases are TGCGCCAGCAGCTTGGCCGGGACAGATTCACCCCTCCACTTT.

V gene TRBV4-2 combines with J gene TRBJ1-5; unclear D gene. The CDR3 consists of 15 residues. V shed 3 bases and J shed 2 bases, with 11 bases lying between them. The germline V gene has CDR1 LGHNA and CDR2 YNFKEQ. The CDR3 sequence is CASSQEDAGNQPQHF. CDR3 DNA sequence: TGTGCCAGCAGCCAGGAAGACGCGGGCAATCAGCCCCAGCATTTT.

The J gene is TRBJ1-2, the V gene TRBV5-1; 11 nucleotides line up with TRBD1. Unmatched junction bases numbered 6, after V lost 4 bases and J lost 4 bases. Germline loops: CDR1 SGHRS, CDR2 YFSETQ. CDR3 length equals 15 residues. In DNA, the CDR3 is TGCGCCAGCAGCGAGGGACAGGGGGAAATCTATGGCTACACCTTC. Protein sequence: CASSEGQGEIYGYTF.

This chain links TRBV19 with TRBJ1-5; D may be TRBD1 (5 bases). The V end lost 5 bases, the J end lost 0 bases, and 17 bases lay between the germline ends. In germline, CDR1 is LNHDA, CDR2 SQIVND (reference sequence). The CDR3 is made up of 17 amino acids. In DNA, the CDR3 is TGTGCCAGTAGTCCCCCGGCAGGGTCGGATAGCAATCAGCCCCAGCATTTT. Its translation is CASSPPAGSDSNQPQHF.

The rearrangement links TRBV7-8 to TRBJ2-3, with TRBD1 matching 10 bases. Germline V lookup: CDR1 SGHVS, CDR2 FQNEAQ. The CDR3 has 17 amino acids. V shed 4 bases, J shed 2 bases, and the junction held 9 bases outside the gene matches. In DNA, the CDR3 is TGTGCCAGCAGCTACCCACTCGGGACAGGGGCCACAGATACGCAGTATTTT. Residues: CASSYPLGTGATDTQYF.

V is TRBV18 and J is TRBJ1-5; D unresolved. Trimming pared 0 bases from V and 3 bases from J, leaving 9 bases between. The germline V gene encodes CDR1 KGHSH and CDR2 LQKENI. The CDR3 consists of 15 residues. The CDR3 loop is CASSPPSQYNQPQHF. CDR3 nucleotides: TGTGCCAGCTCACCACCATCACAGTACAATCAGCCCCAGCATTTT.

This rearrangement joins TRBV3-1 (or the pseudogene TRBV3-2) to TRBJ1-2, with TRBD1 matching 9 bases. Trimming cost V 4 bases and J 8 bases; bases outside gene matches: 11. The CDR3 runs to 15 residues. Germline V gene sequence: CDR1 LGHDT, CDR2 YNNKEL (reference sequence). The CDR3 coding sequence is TGTGCCAGCAGCCCTATACCTTCGACAGGGGGGGGCTACACCTTC. This translates into CASSPIPSTGGGYTF.

The J gene is TRBJ1-5, the V gene TRBV6-2 or TRBV6-3, with 7 bases matching TRBD1. The germline CDR1 and CDR2 sequences are MNHEY and SVGEGT. This CDR3 is 19 amino acids long. The V segment lost 2 bases and the J segment 0 bases; nucleotides outside the gene matches: 13. CDR3: CASSYAVSGGLYSNQPQHF. Written as DNA, the CDR3 is TGTGCCAGCAGTTACGCGGTTTCAGGGGGACTTTATAGCAATCAGCCCCAGCATTTT.

The V gene is TRBV5-5, the J gene TRBJ1-1, with D maybe TRBD1 (6 bases). V lost 4 bases, J lost 0 bases, and 13 bases lay in between. Germline V gives CDR1 SGHKS, CDR2 YYEKEE (reference sequence). The CDR3 spans 15 residues. The CDR3 region is CASSTRRDMNTEAFF. The CDR3 nucleotides are TGTGCCAGCAGCACGCGCAGGGACATGAACACTGAAGCTTTCTTT. The variable domain in full, with the rest retrieved from reference TRBV5-5 and TRBJ1-1, is DAGVTQSPTHLIKTRGQQVTLRCSPISGHKSVSWYQQVLGQGPQFIFQYYEKEERGRGNFPDRFSARQFPNYSSELNVNALLLGDSALYLCASSTRRDMNTEAFFGQGTRLTVV.

V gene TRBV11-1 combines with J gene TRBJ2-7; 10 bases fit TRBD1. The CDR3 spans 15 residues. The germline V gene encodes CDR1 SGHAT and CDR2 FQDESV (reference sequence). V dropped 1 base and J dropped 6; count of bases not matched to a gene: 6. For the CDR3, the DNA is TGTGCCAGCAGCTTAGGATCGGGACAGGGGATCGAGCAGTACTTC. Translated: CASSLGSGQGIEQYF.

V is TRBV7-9 and J is TRBJ1-3; no firm D call. The V and J ends lost 2 bases and 4 bases respectively, with 12 bases between them. This CDR3 has 15 amino acids. Germline V gene lookup returns CDR1 SEHNR and CDR2 FQNEAQ (reference sequence). The CDR3: CASSLRIASGNTIYF. The CDR3, as DNA: TGTGCCAGCAGCTTACGCATAGCTTCCGGAAACACCATATATTTT.

The V gene is TRBV24-1, the J gene TRBJ2-5; 8 bases fit TRBD2. The germline gives CDR1 KGHDR, CDR2 SFDVKD. Unmatched junction bases numbered 2, after V lost 1 base and J lost 2 bases. The CDR3 has 15 amino acids. The CDR3 coding sequence is TGTGCCACCAGTGATTTCCCTAGCGGGCAAGAGACCCAGTACTTC. Its protein is CATSDFPSGQETQYF.

The chain couples TRBV3-1 (or the pseudogene TRBV3-2) to TRBJ1-1; a weak D match, TRBD1 (5 bases). There are 14 residues in the CDR3. V was trimmed by 4 bases and J by 7 bases, leaving 16 bases between them. Germline V gene sequence: CDR1 LGHDT, CDR2 YNNKEL (reference sequence). CDR3: CASSLHTVQGEAFF. CDR3 sequence (DNA): TGTGCCAGCAGCCTTCATACCGTGCAGGGTGAAGCTTTCTTT.

The rearrangement joins TRBV2 to TRBJ2-5, with 16 bases fitting TRBD2. Germline CDR1 reads SNHLY; CDR2 reads FYNNEI. The CDR3 length is 12 residues. V lost 8 bases to trimming and J lost 13 bases; unmatched junction nucleotides: 4. CDR3 amino acids: CASGTSGGASYF. The CDR3 nucleotides are TGTGCCAGCGGGACTAGCGGGGGGGCCTCGTACTTC. The variable domain in full, with the rest retrieved from reference TRBV2 and TRBJ2-5, is EPEVTQTPSHQVTQMGQEVILRCVPISNHLYFYWYRQILGQKVEFLVSFYNNEISEKSEIFDDQFSVERPDGSNFTLKIRSTKLEDSAMYFCASGTSGGASYFGPGTRLLVL.

The CDR3 bases are TGTGCCACCAGTGATACCCCGGGACAGGGTCTTAGAGACAATGAGCAGTTCTTC. It encodes CATSDTPGQGLRDNEQFF. J is TRBJ2-1 and V is TRBV24-1; the match to TRBD1 covers 9 bases. After removal of 3 bases from V and 5 bases from J, the junction contained 13 bases not matched to a gene. The CDR3 totals 18 residues. Per germline, CDR1 KGHDR and CDR2 SFDVKD.

CDR3 coding DNA: TGCGCCAGCAGCCAAGATCCCGCAGGGGGCGGAAACACCATATATTTT. Protein: CASSQDPAGGGNTIYF. The genes are TRBV4-3 and TRBJ1-3; TRBD1 matches at 8 bases. The CDR3 totals 16 residues. Germline V lookup: CDR1 LGHNA, CDR2 YSLEER. V gave up 0 bases and J gave up 4 bases; unmatched junction bases: 5.

The chain is built from TRBV19 and TRBJ2-7, with D perhaps matching TRBD1 (5 bases). CDR3 size: 14 residues. Per germline, CDR1 LNHDA and CDR2 SQIVND (reference sequence). The V end was cut by 3 bases, the J end by 2 bases, with 11 bases between. The CDR3 loop reads CASSIGRAPYEQYF. DNA for the CDR3: TGTGCCAGTAGTATTGGCAGGGCGCCCTACGAGCAGTACTTC. The complete variable domain, with remaining parts taken from reference TRBV19 and TRBJ2-7, reads DGGITQSPKYLFRKEGQNVTLSCEQNLNHDAMYWYRQDPGQGLRLIYYSQIVNDFQKGDIAEGYSVSREKKESFPLTVTSAQKNPTAFYLCASSIGRAPYEQYFGPGTRLTVT.

The rearrangement joins TRBV4-1 to TRBJ2-2; TRBD2 aligns across 15 bases. Germline loops: CDR1 MGHRA, CDR2 YSYEKL. The CDR3 contains 18 residues. V lost 3 bases to trimming and J lost 1 base; unmatched junction nucleotides: 3. The CDR3 sequence: CASSQVGLAGGNTGELFF. CDR3 sequence (DNA): TGCGCCAGCAGCCAGGTGGGACTAGCGGGGGGGAACACCGGGGAGCTGTTTTTT.

DNA of the CDR3: TGTGCCAGCAGCTTGGCGGATACGCAGTATTTT. It specifies CASSLADTQYF. V usage is TRBV5-5 and J usage is TRBJ2-3; D is uncertain. Germline assignment: CDR1 SGHKS and CDR2 YYEKEE (reference sequence). Between the trimmed V and J ends, which lost 0 bases and 6 bases, there was a span of 2 bases. The CDR3 runs 11 residues.

The chain couples TRBV3-1 (or the pseudogene TRBV3-2) to TRBJ2-1; 7 bases agree with TRBD1. V gave up 6 bases and J gave up 13 bases; unmatched junction bases: 3. The CDR3 sequence is 10 residues long. The germline V gene encodes CDR1 LGHDT and CDR2 YNNKEL (reference sequence). In nucleotides, the CDR3 is TGTGCCAGCAGGCAGGGGGAACAGTTCTTC. Residues: CASRQGEQFF.

This clone has only one observation. The chain links TRBV15 to TRBJ2-1; D uncertain. Germline V gene sequence: CDR1 LNHNV, CDR2 YYDKDF (reference sequence). The CDR3 is 12 amino acids. V was cut by 0 bases and J by 8 bases, with 5 bases left in between. For the CDR3, the DNA is TGTGCCACCAGCAGAGATAGAGATGAGCAGTTCTTC. As protein: CATSRDRDEQFF.

This chain connects TRBV29-1 to TRBJ2-1; D uncertain. Looked up from germline, CDR1 is SQVTM and CDR2 is ANQGSEA. The V end lost 3 bases, the J end lost 10 bases, and 13 bases lay between the germline ends. The CDR3 runs 12 residues. Written as DNA, the CDR3 is TGCAGCGTTGATTCTGGGCACCCAGAGCAGTTCTTC. Protein product: CSVDSGHPEQFF.

V gene TRBV6-5 combines with J gene TRBJ2-5; a possible D gene is TRBD2 (7 bases). The CDR3 is made up of 14 amino acids. The V gene's germline CDR1 is MNHEY and CDR2 SVGAGI. V lost 8 bases and J lost 5, with 18 bases in between. The CDR3, as DNA: TGTGCCAGCGTTATTGGGGGGGCAGGGGAGACCCAGTACTTC. It codes for CASVIGGAGETQYF.

This sequence joins TRBV3-1 (or the pseudogene TRBV3-2) and TRBJ1-2, with a tentative D call TRBD1 (6 bases). Germline V lookup: CDR1 LGHDT, CDR2 YNNKEL (reference sequence). Trimming shortened V by 3 bases and J by 5 bases, and 16 bases separated the two germline ends. CDR3 length: 15 residues. Written as DNA, the CDR3 is TGTGCCAGCAGCCATTACCAGACAGGCCATTATGGCTACACCTTC. The encoded protein is CASSHYQTGHYGYTF.

This clone came up once. The chain employs TRBV19 and TRBJ1-5; the D is unclear. Germline CDR1 is LNHDA and CDR2 is SQIVND (reference sequence). The V end lost 10 bases, the J end lost 7 bases, and 23 bases lay between the germline ends. The length of the CDR3 is 15 residues. As DNA, the CDR3 is TGTGCCACAGACTTATGGGGAGGTTCGAGACAGCCCCAGCATTTT. It encodes CATDLWGGSRQPQHF.

V and J are TRBV9 and TRBJ1-2, with a possible D match to TRBD1 (6 bases). Germline V lookup: CDR1 SGDLS, CDR2 YYNGEE. This CDR3 region has 18 residues. The V and J ends lost 0 bases and 5 bases respectively, with 23 bases between them. Here the CDR3 DNA reads TGTGCCAGCAGCGTAGGGGACCGGGGGGGCAACATTCGTTATGGCTACACCTTC. Its protein product is CASSVGDRGGNIRYGYTF.

The V gene is TRBV10-3, the J gene TRBJ2-3; the D gene is possibly TRBD2 (6 bases). This CDR3 is 14 amino acids long. Germline CDR1 and CDR2: ENHRY and SYGVKD. Trimming left V 9 bases short and J 2 bases short, with 15 bases between. The CDR3 region has the DNA TGTGCCATTCGGCCACGGGAGTCCACAGATACGCAGTATTTT. This gives the protein CAIRPRESTDTQYF.

This clone has a single count. J is TRBJ1-2 and V is TRBV15; D remains ambiguous. Deletions cut 1 base from V and 2 bases from J, with 20 bases between. This CDR3 has 18 amino acids. From germline, CDR1 is LNHNV and CDR2 YYDKDF (reference sequence). As DNA, the CDR3 is TGTGCCACCAGCAGAGTCTTTCGGTCATACAGTTTGAACTATGGCTACACCTTC. It yields the protein CATSRVFRSYSLNYGYTF.

This clone turned up a few times. The chain joins TRBV3-1 (or the pseudogene TRBV3-2) to TRBJ2-3; D uncertain. Germline V CDR1 and CDR2: LGHDT, YNNKEL (reference sequence). V dropped 2 bases and J dropped 0 bases, with 3 bases sitting between them. The CDR3 has 13 residues. The CDR3 DNA sequence: TGTGCCAGCAGCCAACTTAGCACAGATACGCAGTATTTT. Translating it yields CASSQLSTDTQYF.